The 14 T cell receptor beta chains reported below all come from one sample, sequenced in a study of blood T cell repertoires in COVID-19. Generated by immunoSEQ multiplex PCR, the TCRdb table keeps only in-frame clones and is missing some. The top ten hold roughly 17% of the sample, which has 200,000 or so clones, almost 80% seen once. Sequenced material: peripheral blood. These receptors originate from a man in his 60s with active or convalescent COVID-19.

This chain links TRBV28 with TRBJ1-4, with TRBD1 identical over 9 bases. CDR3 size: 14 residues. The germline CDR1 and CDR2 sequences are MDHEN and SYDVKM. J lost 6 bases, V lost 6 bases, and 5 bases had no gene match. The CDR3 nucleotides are TGTGCCAGCAGGGTGACAGGGGGACATGAAAAACTGTTTTTT. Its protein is CASRVTGGHEKLFF.

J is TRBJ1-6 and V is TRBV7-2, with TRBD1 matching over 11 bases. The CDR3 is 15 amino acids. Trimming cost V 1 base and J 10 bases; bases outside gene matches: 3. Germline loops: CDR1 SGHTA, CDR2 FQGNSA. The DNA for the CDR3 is TGTGCCAGCAGCTTAGGGAGGACAGGGGGCTCACCCCTCCACTTT. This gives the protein CASSLGRTGGSPLHF.

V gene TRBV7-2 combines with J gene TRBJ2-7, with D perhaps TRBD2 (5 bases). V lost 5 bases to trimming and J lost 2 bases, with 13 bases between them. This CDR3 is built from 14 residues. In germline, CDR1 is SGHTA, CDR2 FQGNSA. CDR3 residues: CASSPSSGPYEQYF. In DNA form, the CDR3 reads TGTGCCAGCAGCCCTAGCAGCGGCCCCTACGAGCAGTACTTC.

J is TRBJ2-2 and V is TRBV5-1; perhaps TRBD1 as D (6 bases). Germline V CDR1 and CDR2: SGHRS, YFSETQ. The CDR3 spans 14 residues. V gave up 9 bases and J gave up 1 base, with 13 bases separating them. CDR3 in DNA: TGCGCCACCTATCCGGGACAGAACACCGGGGAGCTGTTTTTT. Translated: CATYPGQNTGELFF.

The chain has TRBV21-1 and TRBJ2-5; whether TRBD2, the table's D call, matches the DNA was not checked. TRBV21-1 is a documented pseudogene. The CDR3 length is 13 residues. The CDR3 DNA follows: TGTGCCCTTAGGGCGGGAGGAAAAGAGACCCAGTACTTC. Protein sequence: CALRAGGKETQYF.

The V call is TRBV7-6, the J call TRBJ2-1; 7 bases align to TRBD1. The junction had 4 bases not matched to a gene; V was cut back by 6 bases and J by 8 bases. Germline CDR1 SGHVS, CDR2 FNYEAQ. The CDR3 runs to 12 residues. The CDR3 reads CASSRQGHEQFF. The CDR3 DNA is TGTGCCAGCAGTCGACAGGGCCATGAGCAGTTCTTC.

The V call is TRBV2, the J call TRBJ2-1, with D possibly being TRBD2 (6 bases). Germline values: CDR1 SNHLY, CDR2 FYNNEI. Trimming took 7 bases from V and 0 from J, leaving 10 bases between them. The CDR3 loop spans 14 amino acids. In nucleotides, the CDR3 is TGTGCCAGCAAGGACGGGAGCTCCTACAATGAGCAGTTCTTC. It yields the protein CASKDGSSYNEQFF.

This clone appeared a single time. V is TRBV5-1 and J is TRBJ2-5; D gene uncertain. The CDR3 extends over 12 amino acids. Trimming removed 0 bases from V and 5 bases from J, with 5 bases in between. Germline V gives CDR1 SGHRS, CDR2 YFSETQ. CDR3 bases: TGCGCCAGCAGCTTGGATGCGGAGACCCAGTACTTC. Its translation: CASSLDAETQYF. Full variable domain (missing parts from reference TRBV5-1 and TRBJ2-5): KAGVTQTPRYLIKTRGQQVTLSCSPISGHRSVSWYQQTPGQGLQFLFEYFSETQRNKGNFPGRFSGRQFSNSRSEMNVSTLELGDSALYLCASSLDAETQYFGPGTRLLVL.

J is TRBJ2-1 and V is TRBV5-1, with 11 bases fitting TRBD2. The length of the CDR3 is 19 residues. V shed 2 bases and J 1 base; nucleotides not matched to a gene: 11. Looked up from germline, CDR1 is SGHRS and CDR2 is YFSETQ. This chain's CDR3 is CASSFLGTSGGSSYNEQFF. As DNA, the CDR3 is TGCGCCAGCAGCTTTCTCGGGACTAGCGGAGGGAGTTCCTACAATGAGCAGTTCTTC. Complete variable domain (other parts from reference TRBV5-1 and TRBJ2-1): KAGVTQTPRYLIKTRGQQVTLSCSPISGHRSVSWYQQTPGQGLQFLFEYFSETQRNKGNFPGRFSGRQFSNSRSEMNVSTLELGDSALYLCASSFLGTSGGSSYNEQFFGPGTRLTVL.

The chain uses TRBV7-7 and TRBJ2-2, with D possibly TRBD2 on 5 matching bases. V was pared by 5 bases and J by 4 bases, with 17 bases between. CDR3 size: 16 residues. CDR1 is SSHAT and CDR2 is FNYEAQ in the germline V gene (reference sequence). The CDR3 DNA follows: TGTGCCAGCAGCCCCGTGGAGGTTCGGTCCACCGGGGAGCTGTTTTTT. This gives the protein CASSPVEVRSTGELFF.

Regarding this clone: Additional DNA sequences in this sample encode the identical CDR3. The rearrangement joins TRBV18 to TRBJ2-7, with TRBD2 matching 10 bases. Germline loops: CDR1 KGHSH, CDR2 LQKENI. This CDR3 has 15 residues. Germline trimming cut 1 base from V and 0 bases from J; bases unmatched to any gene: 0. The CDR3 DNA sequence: TGTGCCAGCTCACCACTAGCGGGAGGCTCCTACGAGCAGTACTTC. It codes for CASSPLAGGSYEQYF. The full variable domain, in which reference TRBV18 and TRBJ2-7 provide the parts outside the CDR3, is NAGVMQNPRHLVRRRGQEARLRCSPMKGHSHVYWYRQLPEEGLKFMVYLQKENIIDESGMPKERFSAEFPKEGPSILRIQQVVRGDSAAYFCASSPLAGGSYEQYFGPGTRLTVT.

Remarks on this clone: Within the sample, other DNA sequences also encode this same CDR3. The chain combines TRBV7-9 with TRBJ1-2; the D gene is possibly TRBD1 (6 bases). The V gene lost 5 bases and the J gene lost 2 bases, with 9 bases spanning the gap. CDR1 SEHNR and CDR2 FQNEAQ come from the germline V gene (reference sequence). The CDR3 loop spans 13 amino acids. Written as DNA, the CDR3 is TGTGCCAGCAGCCCAACAGGGAACTATGGCTACACCTTC. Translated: CASSPTGNYGYTF.

DNA for the CDR3: TGTGCCAGCAGTTTACGGCAGGGAAGCGAGCAGTACTTC. Protein product: CASSLRQGSEQYF. The chain uses TRBV12-3 or TRBV12-4 and TRBJ2-7, with D possibly TRBD1 on 5 matching bases. The V end lost 2 bases, the J end lost 6 bases, and 11 bases lay between the germline ends. The CDR3 length is 13 residues.

CDR3 nucleotides: TGTGCCAGCCAACTAGCGGGGCCCACAGATACGCAGTATTTT. Translating it yields CASQLAGPTDTQYF. The V gene is TRBV7-3, the J gene TRBJ2-3; 10 bases are shared with TRBD2. The V gene end was trimmed by 8 bases and the J gene end by 2 bases; junction bases not matched to a gene: 4. CDR1 SGHTA and CDR2 FQGTGA come from the germline V gene. This CDR3 has 14 residues.